This T cell receptor (beta chain) was found in a study of T cell responses to AZD1222 COVID-19 vaccine. Findings and caveats of the study: The study found vaccine-associated CD4 TCRs spanning spike, dominant at 160-218 and 743-854.

The repertoire was sequenced with immunoSEQ multiplex PCR; TCRdb's copy has only in-frame clones and lacks some. Seen here are some 120,000 clones, about 89% observed once, and the top ten hold approximately 5.9%. Regarding this clone: Its specificity is unknown.

The CDR3 runs 11 residues. From germline, CDR1 is LNHDA and CDR2 SQIVND (reference sequence). Trimming shortened V by 10 bases and J by 6 bases, and 12 bases separated the two germline ends. The receptor was isolated from an adult in good health. Sequences were derived from peripheral blood, sampled on day 0 of AZD1222 vaccination. The V call is TRBV19, the J call TRBJ1-2; D is possibly TRBD1 (5 bases). The chain's CDR3 is CATRQSDGYTF. CDR3 sequence (DNA): TGTGCCACCCGACAGAGTGATGGCTACACCTTC.